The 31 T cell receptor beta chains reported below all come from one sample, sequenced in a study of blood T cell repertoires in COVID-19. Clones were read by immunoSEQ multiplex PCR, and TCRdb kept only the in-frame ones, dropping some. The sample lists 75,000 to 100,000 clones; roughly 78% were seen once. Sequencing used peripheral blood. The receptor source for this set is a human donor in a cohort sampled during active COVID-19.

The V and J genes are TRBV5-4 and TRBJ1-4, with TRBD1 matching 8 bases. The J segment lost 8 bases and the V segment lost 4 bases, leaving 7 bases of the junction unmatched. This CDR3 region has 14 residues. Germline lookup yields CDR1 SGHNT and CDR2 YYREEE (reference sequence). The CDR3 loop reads CASSPRTGSEKLFF. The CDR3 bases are TGTGCCAGCAGCCCGAGGACAGGGTCGGAAAAACTGTTTTTT. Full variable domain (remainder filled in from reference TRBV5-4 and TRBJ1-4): ETGVTQSPTHLIKTRGQQVTLRCSSQSGHNTVSWYQQALGQGPQFIFQYYREEENGRGNFPPRFSGLQFPNYSSELNVNALELDDSALYLCASSPRTGSEKLFFGSGTQLSVL.

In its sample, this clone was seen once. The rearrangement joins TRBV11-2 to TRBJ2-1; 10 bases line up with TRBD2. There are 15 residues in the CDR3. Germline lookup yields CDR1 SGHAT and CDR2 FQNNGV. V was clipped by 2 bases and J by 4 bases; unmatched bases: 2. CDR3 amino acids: CASSLKRGGYNEQFF. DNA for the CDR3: TGTGCCAGCAGCTTAAAGCGGGGGGGGTACAATGAGCAGTTCTTC.

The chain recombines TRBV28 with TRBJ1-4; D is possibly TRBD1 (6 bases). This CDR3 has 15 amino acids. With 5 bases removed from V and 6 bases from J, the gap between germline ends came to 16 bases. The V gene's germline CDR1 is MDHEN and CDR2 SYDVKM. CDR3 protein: CASSPPGGLDEKLFF. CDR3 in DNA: TGTGCCAGCAGTCCTCCGGGGGGGCTAGATGAAAAACTGTTTTTT.

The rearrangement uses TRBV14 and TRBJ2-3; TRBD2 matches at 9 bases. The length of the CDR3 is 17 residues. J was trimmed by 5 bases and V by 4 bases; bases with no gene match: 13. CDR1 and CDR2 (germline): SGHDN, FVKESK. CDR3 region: CASSRIPGLAEGDTQYF. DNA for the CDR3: TGTGCCAGCAGCCGAATCCCGGGACTAGCAGAGGGAGATACGCAGTATTTT.

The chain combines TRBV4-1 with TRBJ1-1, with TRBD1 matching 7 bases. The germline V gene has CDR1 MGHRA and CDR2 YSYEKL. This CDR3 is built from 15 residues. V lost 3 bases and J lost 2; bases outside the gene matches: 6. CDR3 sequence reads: CASSQEGAQNTEAFF. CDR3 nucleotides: TGCGCCAGCAGCCAGGAGGGGGCCCAAAACACTGAAGCTTTCTTT.

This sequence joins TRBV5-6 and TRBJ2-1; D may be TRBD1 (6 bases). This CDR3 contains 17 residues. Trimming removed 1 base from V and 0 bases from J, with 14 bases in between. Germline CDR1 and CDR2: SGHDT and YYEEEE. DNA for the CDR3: TGTGCCAGCAGCTTGCCGGGACACTTTAGCTCCTACAATGAGCAGTTCTTC. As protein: CASSLPGHFSSYNEQFF.

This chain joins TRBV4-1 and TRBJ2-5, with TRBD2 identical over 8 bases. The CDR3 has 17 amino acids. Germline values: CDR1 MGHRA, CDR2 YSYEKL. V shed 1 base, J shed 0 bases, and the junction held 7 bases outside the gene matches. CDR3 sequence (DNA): TGCGCCAGCAGCCAAGCGGGCGGGGGGACGTACCAAGAGACCCAGTACTTC. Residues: CASSQAGGGTYQETQYF.

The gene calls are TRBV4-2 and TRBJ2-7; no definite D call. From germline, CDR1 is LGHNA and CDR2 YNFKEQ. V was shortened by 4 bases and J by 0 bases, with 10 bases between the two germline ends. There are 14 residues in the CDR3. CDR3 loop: CASSPKTASYEQYF. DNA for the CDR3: TGTGCCAGCAGCCCGAAAACAGCCTCCTACGAGCAGTACTTC.

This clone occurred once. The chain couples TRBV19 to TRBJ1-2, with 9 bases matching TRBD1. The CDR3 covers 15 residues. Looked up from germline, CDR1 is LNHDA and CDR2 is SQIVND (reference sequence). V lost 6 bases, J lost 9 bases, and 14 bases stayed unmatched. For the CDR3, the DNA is TGTGCCAGTAGGTCGACGGGACAGGGCATTCCGAGCTACACCTTC. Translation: CASRSTGQGIPSYTF.

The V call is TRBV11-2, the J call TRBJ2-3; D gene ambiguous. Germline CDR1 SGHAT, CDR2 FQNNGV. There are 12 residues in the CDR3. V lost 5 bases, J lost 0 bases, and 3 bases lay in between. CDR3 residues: CASSLSTDTQYF. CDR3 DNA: TGTGCCAGCAGCCTCAGCACAGATACGCAGTATTTT.

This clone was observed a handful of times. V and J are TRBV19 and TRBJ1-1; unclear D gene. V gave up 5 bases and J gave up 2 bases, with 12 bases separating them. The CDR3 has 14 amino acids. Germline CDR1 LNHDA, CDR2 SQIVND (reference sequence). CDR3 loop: CASSRGGSNTEAFF. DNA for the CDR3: TGTGCCAGTAGTCGCGGCGGCAGCAACACTGAAGCTTTCTTT. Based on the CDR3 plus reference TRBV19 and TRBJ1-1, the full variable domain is DGGITQSPKYLFRKEGQNVTLSCEQNLNHDAMYWYRQDPGQGLRLIYYSQIVNDFQKGDIAEGYSVSREKKESFPLTVTSAQKNPTAFYLCASSRGGSNTEAFFGQGTRLTVV.

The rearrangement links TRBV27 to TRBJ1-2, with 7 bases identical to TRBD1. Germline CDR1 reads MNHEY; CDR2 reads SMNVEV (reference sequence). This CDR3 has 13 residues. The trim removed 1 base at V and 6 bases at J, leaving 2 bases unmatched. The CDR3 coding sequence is TGTGCCAGCAGTTTATTGACAGGGAATGGCTACACCTTC. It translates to CASSLLTGNGYTF.

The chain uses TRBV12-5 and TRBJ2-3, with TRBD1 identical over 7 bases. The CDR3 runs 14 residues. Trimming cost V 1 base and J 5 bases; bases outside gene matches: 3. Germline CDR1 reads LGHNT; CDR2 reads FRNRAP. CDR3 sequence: CASGLGQGRDTQYF. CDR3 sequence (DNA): TGTGCTAGTGGTTTGGGACAGGGTAGAGATACGCAGTATTTT.

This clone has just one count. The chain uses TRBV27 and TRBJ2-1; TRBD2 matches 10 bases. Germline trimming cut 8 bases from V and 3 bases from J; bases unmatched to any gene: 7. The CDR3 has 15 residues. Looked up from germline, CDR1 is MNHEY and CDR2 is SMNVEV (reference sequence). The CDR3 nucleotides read TGTGCCAGCCAGCGGGAGGGTAATAACTACAATGAGCAGTTCTTC. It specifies CASQREGNNYNEQFF.

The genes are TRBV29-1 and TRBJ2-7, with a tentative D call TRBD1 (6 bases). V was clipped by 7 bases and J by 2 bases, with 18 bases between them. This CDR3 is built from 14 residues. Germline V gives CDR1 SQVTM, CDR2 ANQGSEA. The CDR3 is CSAGGHGQTYEQYF. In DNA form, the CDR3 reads TGCAGCGCTGGGGGACACGGCCAGACCTACGAGCAGTACTTC.

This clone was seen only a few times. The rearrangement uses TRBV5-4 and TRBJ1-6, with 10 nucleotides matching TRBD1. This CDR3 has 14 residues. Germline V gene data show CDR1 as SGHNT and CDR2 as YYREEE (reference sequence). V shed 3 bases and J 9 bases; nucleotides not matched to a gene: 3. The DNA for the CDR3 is TGTGCCAGCAGCTCGGACAGGGGGTTTTCACCCCTCCACTTT. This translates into CASSSDRGFSPLHF.

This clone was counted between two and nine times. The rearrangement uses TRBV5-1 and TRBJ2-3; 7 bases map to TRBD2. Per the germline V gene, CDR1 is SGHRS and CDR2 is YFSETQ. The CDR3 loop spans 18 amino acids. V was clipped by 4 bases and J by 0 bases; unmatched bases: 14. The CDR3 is CASSQGFSSGASTDTQYF. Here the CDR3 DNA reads TGCGCCAGCAGCCAAGGTTTCTCCAGCGGGGCTAGCACAGATACGCAGTATTTT.

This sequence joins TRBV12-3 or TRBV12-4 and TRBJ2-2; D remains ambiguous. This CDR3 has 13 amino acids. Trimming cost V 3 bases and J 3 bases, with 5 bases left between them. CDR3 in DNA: TGTGCCAGCAGTTTTTTAGACACCGGGGAGCTGTTTTTT. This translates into CASSFLDTGELFF.

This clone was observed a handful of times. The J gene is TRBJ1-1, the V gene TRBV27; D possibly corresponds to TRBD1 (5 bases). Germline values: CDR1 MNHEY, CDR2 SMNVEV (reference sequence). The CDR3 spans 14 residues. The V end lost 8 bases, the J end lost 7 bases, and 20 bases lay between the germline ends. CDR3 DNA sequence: TGTGCCAGCTCTTCAGGGCTAACCCTTTATGAAGCTTTCTTT. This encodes CASSSGLTLYEAFF.

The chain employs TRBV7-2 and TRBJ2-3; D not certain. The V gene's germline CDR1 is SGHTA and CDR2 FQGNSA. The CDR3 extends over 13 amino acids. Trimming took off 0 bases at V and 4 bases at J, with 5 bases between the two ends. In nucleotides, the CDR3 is TGTGCCAGCAGCTTAGCGCGAGCAGATACGCAGTATTTT. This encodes CASSLARADTQYF. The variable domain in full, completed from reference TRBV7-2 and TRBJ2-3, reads GAGVSQSPSNKVTEKGKDVELRCDPISGHTALYWYRQSLGQGLEFLIYFQGNSAPDKSGLPSDRFSAERTGGSVSTLTIQRTQQEDSAVYLCASSLARADTQYFGPGTRLTVL.

CDR3 amino acids: CASSIGGLFTEAFF. As DNA, the CDR3 is TGTGCCAGTAGTATAGGGGGACTTTTCACTGAAGCTTTCTTT. The V call is TRBV19, the J call TRBJ1-1; D may be TRBD1 (5 bases). The CDR3 is made up of 14 amino acids. Germline V gives CDR1 LNHDA, CDR2 SQIVND (reference sequence). The V gene lost 1 base and the J gene lost 4 bases, with 10 bases spanning the gap.

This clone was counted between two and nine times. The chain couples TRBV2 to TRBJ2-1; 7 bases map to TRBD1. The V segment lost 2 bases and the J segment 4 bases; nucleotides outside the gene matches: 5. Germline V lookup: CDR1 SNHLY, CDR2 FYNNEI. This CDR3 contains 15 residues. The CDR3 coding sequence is TGTGCCAGCAGTGAAAGGGGGCGGCTATACAATGAGCAGTTCTTC. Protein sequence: CASSERGRLYNEQFF.

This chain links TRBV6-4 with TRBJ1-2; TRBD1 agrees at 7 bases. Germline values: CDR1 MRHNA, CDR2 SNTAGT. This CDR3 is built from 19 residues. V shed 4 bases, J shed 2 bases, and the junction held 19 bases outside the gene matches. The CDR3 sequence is CASSGRQGNYFEGNYGYTF. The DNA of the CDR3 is TGTGCCAGCAGTGGGAGACAGGGAAATTACTTTGAAGGGAACTATGGCTACACCTTC.

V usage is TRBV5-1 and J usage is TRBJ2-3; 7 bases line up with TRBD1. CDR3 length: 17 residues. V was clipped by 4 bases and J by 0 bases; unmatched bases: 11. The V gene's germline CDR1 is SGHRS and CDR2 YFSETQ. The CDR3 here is CASSRPTGTASTDTQYF. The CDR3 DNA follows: TGCGCCAGCAGCCGCCCGACAGGGACAGCTAGCACAGATACGCAGTATTTT.

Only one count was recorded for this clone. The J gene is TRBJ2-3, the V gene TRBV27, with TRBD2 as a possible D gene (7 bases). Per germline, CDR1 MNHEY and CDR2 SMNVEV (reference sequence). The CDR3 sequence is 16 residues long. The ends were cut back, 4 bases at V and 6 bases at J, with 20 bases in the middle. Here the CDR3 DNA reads TGTGCCAGCAGTTCCGCGGGGGCCCGGCCACACGATACGCAGTATTTT. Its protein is CASSSAGARPHDTQYF.

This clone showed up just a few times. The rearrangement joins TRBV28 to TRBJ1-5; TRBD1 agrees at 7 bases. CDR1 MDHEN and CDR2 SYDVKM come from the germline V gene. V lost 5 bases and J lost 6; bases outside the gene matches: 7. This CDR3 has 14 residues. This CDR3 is CASSPRTGSQPQHF. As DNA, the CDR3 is TGTGCCAGCAGTCCCCGGACAGGTAGTCAGCCCCAGCATTTT.

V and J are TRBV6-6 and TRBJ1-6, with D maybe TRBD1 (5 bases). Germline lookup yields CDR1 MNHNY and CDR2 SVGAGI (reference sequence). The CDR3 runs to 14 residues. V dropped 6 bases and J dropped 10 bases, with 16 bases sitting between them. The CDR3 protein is CASSGTLLGSPLHF. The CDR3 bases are TGTGCCAGCAGCGGGACTCTCCTGGGGTCACCCCTCCACTTT.

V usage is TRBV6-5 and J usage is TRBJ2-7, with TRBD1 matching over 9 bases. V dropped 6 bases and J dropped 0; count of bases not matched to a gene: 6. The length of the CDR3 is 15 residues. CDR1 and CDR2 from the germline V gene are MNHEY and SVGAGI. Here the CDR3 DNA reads TGTGCCAGCAGCACCCAGACAGGGGGCTCCTACGAGCAGTACTTC. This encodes CASSTQTGGSYEQYF.

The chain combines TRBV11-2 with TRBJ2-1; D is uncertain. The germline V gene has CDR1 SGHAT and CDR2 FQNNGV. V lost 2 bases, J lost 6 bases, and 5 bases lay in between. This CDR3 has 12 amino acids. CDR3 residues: CASSLNRNEQFF. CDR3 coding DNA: TGTGCCAGCAGCTTAAATCGCAATGAGCAGTTCTTC.

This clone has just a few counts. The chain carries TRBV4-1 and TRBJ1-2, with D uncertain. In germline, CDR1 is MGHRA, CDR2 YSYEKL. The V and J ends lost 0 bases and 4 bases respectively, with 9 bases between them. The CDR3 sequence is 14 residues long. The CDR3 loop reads CASSQEARSYGYTF. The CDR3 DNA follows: TGCGCCAGCAGCCAAGAGGCTAGAAGCTATGGCTACACCTTC.

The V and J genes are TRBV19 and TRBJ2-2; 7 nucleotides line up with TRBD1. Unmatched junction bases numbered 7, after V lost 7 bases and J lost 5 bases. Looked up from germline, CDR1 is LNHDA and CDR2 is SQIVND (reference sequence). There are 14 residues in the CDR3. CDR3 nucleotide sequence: TGTGCCAGTAAGGAGACAGGGTGGACCGGGGAGCTGTTTTTT. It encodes CASKETGWTGELFF.